A single sample is the source of the 9 T cell receptor delta chains below, sequenced in a study of gammadelta T cells in human blood. TCRdb re-called the RT-PCR reads with CATT. The repertoire holds over 1,500 delta-chain clones, approximately 7% seen once, with 7% to 10% in the top ten. The sequenced material came from non-Vgamma9Vdelta2 gamma-delta T cells from fetal blood. The receptors stem from a human fetus.

By its share, this clone is medium-sized (0.01 to 0.1%). The genes are TRAV29/DV5 and TRDJ2; 12 nucleotides match TRDD3. With V trimmed by 3 bases and J by 0 bases, 18 bases remained unmatched. This CDR3 is built from 21 residues. CDR1 NSMFDY and CDR2 ISSIKDK come from the germline V gene. The CDR3 DNA reads TGTGCAGCAACCCCCGGTAGGGTACTGGGGGATACCCGCACTTTGACAGCACAACTCTTCTTT. This sequence encodes CAATPGRVLGDTRTLTAQLFF.

Judged by abundance, this clone is medium-sized. This chain connects TRDV2 to TRDJ1; 7 nucleotides agree with TRDD3. The length of the CDR3 is 17 residues. Germline V CDR1 and CDR2: GEAIGNYY, EKD. The V gene end was trimmed by 2 bases and the J gene end by 0 bases; junction bases not matched to a gene: 11. The CDR3 DNA sequence: TGTGCCTGTGACATACTGGGGAAACCCCTGTACACCGATAAACTCATCTTT. It translates to CACDILGKPLYTDKLIF.

By its share, this clone is large (0.1 to 1%). V and J are TRDV1 and TRDJ2; no clear D gene. Trimming cost V 0 bases and J 4 bases, with 3 bases left between them. The CDR3 consists of 13 residues. Germline assignment: CDR1 TSWWSYY and CDR2 QGS. The CDR3 region is CALGELPTAQLFF. In nucleotides, the CDR3 is TGTGCTCTTGGGGAACTTCCGACAGCACAACTCTTCTTT.

In its sample, this clone is medium-sized (0.01 to 0.1%). This sequence joins TRDV3 and TRDJ3; 11 nucleotides align to TRDD3. The CDR3 totals 16 residues. Germline V gene lookup returns CDR1 TVYSNPD and CDR2 GDNSRS (reference sequence). The trim removed 2 bases at V and 2 bases at J, leaving 2 bases unmatched. The CDR3 sequence is CAFVLGDTWDTRQMFF. In DNA, the CDR3 is TGTGCCTTTGTACTGGGGGATACCTGGGACACCCGACAGATGTTTTTC.

By frequency in the sample, this clone is medium-sized. This sequence joins TRDV2 and TRDJ1; D not resolved. Germline V gives CDR1 GEAIGNYY, CDR2 EKD. V shed 0 bases and J shed 2 bases, with 6 bases lying between them. This CDR3 comprises 13 residues. In nucleotides, the CDR3 is TGTGCCTGTGACACCGGTGATACCGATAAACTCATCTTT. Translating gives CACDTGDTDKLIF.

This clone was recorded a few times. A much larger clone lies a single base off, so this may be a read error. V usage is TRDV2 and J usage is TRDJ3; 10 bases map to TRDD3. This CDR3 is 17 amino acids long. Germline CDR1 GEAIGNYY, CDR2 EKD. CDR3 coding DNA: TGTGCCGGTGACACCGGGGGATACGCCTGGGACACCCGACAGATGTTTTTC. Residues: CAGDTGGYAWDTRQMFF.

V is TRDV2 and J is TRDJ1; 8 bases agree with TRDD3. The J gene, left out of TCRdb, was set here by checking the DNA against germline. Germline loops: CDR1 GEAIGNYY, CDR2 EKD. J was trimmed by 2 bases and V by 4 bases; bases with no gene match: 17. This CDR3 region has 18 residues. Written as DNA, the CDR3 is TGTGCCTGTGATACTGGGGGGTCGTTTCCGGGGGATACCGATAAACTCATCTTT. Its translation is CACDTGGSFPGDTDKLIF.

This clone appeared a few times. A much more abundant neighbour one base away suggests this may be a read error. This chain connects TRDV2 to TRDJ2; 12 nucleotides line up with TRDD3. Germline values: CDR1 GEAIGNYY, CDR2 EKD. The length of the CDR3 is 19 residues. This chain's CDR3 is CACDTIFVLGDTLAAQLFF. CDR3 coding DNA: TGTGCCTGTGACACCATTTTCGTACTGGGGGATACTTTGGCAGCACAACTCTTCTTT.

By share, this clone counts as large. Within the sample, other DNA sequences also encode this same CDR3. This chain links TRDV2 with TRDJ1; 8 bases agree with TRDD3. The CDR3 spans 13 residues. J lost 4 bases, V lost 0 bases, and 0 bases had no gene match. Germline loops: CDR1 GEAIGNYY, CDR2 EKD. DNA for the CDR3: TGTGCCTGTGACACCGGGGGATACGATAAACTCATCTTT. Translation: CACDTGGYDKLIF.